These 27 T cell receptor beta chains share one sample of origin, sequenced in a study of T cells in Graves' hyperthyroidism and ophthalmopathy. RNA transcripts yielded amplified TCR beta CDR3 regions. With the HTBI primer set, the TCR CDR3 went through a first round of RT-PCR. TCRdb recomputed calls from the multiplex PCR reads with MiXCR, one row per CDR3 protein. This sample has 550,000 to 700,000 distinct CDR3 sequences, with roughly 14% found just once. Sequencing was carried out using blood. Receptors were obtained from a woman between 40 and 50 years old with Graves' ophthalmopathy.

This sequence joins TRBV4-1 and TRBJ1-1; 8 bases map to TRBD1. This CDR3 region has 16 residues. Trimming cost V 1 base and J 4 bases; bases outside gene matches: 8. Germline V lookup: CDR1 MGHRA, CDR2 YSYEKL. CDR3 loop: CASSQAGGYTFTEAFF. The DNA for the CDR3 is TGCGCCAGCAGCCAAGCAGGGGGCTATACATTCACTGAAGCTTTCTTT.

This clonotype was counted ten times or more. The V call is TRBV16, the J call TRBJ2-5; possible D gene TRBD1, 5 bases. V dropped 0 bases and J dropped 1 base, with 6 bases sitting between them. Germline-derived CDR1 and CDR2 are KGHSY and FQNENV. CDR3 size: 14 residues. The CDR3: CASSQSTVQETQYF. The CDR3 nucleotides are TGTGCCAGCAGCCAATCGACAGTCCAAGAGACCCAGTACTTC.

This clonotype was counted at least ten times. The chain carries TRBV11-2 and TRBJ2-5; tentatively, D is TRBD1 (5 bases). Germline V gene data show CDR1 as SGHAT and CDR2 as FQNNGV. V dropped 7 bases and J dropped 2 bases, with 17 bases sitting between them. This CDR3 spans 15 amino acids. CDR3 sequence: CASTLGAGRQETQYF. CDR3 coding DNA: TGTGCCAGCACCCTAGGGGCTGGCCGTCAAGAGACCCAGTACTTC.

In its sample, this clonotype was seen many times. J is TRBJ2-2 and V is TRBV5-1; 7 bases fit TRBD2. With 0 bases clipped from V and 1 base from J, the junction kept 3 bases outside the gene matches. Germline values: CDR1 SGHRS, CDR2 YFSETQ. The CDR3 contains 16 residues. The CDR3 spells CASSLVVAGNTGELFF. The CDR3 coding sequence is TGCGCCAGCAGCTTGGTGGTAGCGGGGAACACCGGGGAGCTGTTTTTT. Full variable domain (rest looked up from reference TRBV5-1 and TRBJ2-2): KAGVTQTPRYLIKTRGQQVTLSCSPISGHRSVSWYQQTPGQGLQFLFEYFSETQRNKGNFPGRFSGRQFSNSRSEMNVSTLELGDSALYLCASSLVVAGNTGELFFGEGSRLTVL.

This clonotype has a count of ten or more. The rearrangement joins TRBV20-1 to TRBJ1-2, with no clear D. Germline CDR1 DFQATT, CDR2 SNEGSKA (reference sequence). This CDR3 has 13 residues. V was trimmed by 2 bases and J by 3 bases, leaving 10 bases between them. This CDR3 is CSARSGFDYGYTF. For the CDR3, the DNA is TGCAGTGCTAGATCTGGATTTGACTATGGCTACACCTTC.

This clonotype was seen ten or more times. The CDR3 coding sequence is TGTGCCAGCAGCTTAAGCCCCAGGGTAGTGGGAGACACTGAAGCTTTCTTT. Encoded protein: CASSLSPRVVGDTEAFF. The chain links TRBV7-3 to TRBJ1-1, with D perhaps matching TRBD1 (5 bases). Germline CDR1 SGHTA, CDR2 FQGTGA. This CDR3 comprises 17 residues. The V end was cut by 1 base, the J end by 3 bases, with 18 bases between.

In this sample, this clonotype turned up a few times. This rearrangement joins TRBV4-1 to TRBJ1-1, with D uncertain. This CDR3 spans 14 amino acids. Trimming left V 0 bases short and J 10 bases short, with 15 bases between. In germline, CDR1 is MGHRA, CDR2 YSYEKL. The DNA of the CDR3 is TGCGCCAGCAGCCAAGAGGCTCCGCCGCAAGGAGCTTTCTTT. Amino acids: CASSQEAPPQGAFF.

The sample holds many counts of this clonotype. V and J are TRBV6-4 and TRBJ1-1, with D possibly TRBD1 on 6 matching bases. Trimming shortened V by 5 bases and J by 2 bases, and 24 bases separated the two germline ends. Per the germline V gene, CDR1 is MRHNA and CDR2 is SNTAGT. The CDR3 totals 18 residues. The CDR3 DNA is TGTGCCAGCAGTACACGGGACACCCGGCGGCGTCTTAACACTGAAGCTTTCTTT. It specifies CASSTRDTRRRLNTEAFF.

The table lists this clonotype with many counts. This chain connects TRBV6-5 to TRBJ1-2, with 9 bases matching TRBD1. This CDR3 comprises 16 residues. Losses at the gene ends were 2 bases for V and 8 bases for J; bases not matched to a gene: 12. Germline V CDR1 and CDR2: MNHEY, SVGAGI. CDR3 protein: CASSYAPGQGVQGYTF. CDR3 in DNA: TGTGCCAGCAGTTACGCGCCGGGACAGGGCGTCCAAGGCTACACCTTC.

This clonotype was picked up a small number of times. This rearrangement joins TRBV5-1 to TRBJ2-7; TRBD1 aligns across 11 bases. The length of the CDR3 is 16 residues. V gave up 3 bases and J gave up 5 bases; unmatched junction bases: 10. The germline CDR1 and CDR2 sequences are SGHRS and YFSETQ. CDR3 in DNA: TGCGCCAGCAGCTGGGGGACAGGGGGAGGTCCAGACGAGCAGTACTTC. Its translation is CASSWGTGGGPDEQYF.

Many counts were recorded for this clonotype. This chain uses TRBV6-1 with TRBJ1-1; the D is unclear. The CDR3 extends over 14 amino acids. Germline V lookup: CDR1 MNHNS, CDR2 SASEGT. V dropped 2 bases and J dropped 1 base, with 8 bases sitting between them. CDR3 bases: TGTGCCAGCAGTGAACAGTATGGGAACACTGAAGCTTTCTTT. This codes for CASSEQYGNTEAFF.

CDR3 protein: CASSITAGNTGELFF. CDR3 DNA sequence: TGTGCCAGTAGTATAACAGCGGGGAACACCGGGGAGCTGTTTTTT. V and J are TRBV19 and TRBJ2-2, with D perhaps TRBD2 (6 bases). Trimming cost V 2 bases and J 1 base, with 8 bases left between them. The CDR3 sequence is 15 residues long. Germline CDR1 and CDR2: LNHDA and SQIVND (reference sequence).

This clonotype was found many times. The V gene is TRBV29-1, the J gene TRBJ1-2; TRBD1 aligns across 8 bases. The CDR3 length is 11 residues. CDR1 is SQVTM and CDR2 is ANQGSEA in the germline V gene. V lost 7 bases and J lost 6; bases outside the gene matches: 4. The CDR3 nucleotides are TGCAGCGCTTTCAGGGGGCATGGCTACACCTTC. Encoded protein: CSAFRGHGYTF.

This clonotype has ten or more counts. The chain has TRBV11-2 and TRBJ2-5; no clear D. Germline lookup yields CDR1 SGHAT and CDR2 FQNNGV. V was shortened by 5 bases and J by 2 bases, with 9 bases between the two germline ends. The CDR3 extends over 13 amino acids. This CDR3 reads CASSITDQETQYF. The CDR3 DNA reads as TGTGCCAGCAGCATAACAGATCAAGAGACCCAGTACTTC.

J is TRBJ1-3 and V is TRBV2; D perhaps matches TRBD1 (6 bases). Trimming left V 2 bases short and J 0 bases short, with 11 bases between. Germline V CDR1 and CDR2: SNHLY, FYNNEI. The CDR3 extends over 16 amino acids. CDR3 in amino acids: CASSEWGASSGNTIYF. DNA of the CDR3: TGTGCCAGCAGTGAATGGGGGGCGAGCTCTGGAAACACCATATATTTT.

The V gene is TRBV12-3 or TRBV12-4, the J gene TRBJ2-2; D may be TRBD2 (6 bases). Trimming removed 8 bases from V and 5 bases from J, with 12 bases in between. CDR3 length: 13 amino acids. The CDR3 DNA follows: TGTGCCAGCGGGAGGCTTGAAACCGGGGAGCTGTTTTTT. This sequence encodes CASGRLETGELFF.

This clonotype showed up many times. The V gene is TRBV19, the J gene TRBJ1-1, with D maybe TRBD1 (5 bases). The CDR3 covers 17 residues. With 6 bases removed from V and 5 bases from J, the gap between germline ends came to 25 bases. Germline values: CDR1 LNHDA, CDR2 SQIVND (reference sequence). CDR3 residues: CASSKRASGTGETEAFF. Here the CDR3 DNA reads TGTGCCAGTAGCAAAAGGGCTTCCGGGACTGGGGAAACTGAAGCTTTCTTT.

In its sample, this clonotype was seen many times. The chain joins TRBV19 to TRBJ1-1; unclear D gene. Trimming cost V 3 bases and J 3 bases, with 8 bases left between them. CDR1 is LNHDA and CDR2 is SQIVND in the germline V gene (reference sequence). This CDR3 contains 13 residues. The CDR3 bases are TGTGCCAGTAGTATGCGGATGGACACTGAAGCTTTCTTT. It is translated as CASSMRMDTEAFF.

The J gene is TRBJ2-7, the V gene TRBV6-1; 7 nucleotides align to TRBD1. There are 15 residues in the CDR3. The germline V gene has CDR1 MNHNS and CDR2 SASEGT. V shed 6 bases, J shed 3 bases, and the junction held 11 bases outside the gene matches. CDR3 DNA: TGTGCCAGCAGGACAGGACAGGTGAACCTCTACGAGCAGTACTTC. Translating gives CASRTGQVNLYEQYF.

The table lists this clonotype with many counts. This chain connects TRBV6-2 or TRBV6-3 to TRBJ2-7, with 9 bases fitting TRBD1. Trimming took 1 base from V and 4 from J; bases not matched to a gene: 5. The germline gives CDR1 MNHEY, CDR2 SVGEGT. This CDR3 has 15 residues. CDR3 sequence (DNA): TGTGCCAGCAGTTACTTTGCTGGACAGGGGTACGAGCAGTACTTC. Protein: CASSYFAGQGYEQYF.

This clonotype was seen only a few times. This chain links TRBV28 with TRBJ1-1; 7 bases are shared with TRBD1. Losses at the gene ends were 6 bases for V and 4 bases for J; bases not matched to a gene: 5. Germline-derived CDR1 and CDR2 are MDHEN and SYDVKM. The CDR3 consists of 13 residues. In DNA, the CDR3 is TGTGCCAGCAGAGGACAGGCAGGCACTGAAGCTTTCTTT. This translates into CASRGQAGTEAFF.

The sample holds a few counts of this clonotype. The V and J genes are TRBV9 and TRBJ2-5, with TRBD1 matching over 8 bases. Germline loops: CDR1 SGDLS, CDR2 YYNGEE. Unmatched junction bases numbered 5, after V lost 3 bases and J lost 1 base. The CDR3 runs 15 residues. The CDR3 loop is CASSAQGAGQETQYF. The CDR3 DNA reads TGTGCCAGCAGCGCTCAGGGGGCAGGCCAAGAGACCCAGTACTTC.

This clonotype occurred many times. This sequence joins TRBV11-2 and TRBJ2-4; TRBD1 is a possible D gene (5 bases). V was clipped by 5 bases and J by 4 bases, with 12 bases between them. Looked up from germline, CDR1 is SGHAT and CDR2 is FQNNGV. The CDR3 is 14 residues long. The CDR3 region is CASSHETDKNIQYF. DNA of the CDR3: TGTGCCAGCAGCCACGAGACAGATAAAAACATTCAGTACTTC.

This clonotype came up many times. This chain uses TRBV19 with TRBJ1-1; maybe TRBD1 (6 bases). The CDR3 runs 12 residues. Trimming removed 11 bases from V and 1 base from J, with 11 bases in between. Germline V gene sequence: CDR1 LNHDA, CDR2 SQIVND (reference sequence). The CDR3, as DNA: TGTGCCGCTGGACAGTCGAACACTGAAGCTTTCTTT. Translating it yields CAAGQSNTEAFF.

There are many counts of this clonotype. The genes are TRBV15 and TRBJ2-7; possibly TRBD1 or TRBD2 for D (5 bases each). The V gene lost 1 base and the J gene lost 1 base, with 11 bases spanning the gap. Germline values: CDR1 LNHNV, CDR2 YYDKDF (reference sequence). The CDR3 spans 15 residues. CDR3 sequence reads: CATSRARDPSYEQYF. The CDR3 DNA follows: TGTGCCACCAGCAGAGCCCGGGACCCTTCCTACGAGCAGTACTTC.

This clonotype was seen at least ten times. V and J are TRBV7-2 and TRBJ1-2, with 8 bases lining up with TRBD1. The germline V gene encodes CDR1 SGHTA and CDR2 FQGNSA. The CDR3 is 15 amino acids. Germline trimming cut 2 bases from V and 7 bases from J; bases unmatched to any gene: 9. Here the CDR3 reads CASSLTWGQEGGYTF. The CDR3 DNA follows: TGTGCCAGCAGCTTAACCTGGGGACAGGAGGGTGGCTACACCTTC. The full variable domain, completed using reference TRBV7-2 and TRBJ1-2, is GAGVSQSPSNKVTEKGKDVELRCDPISGHTALYWYRQSLGQGLEFLIYFQGNSAPDKSGLPSDRFSAERTGGSVSTLTIQRTQQEDSAVYLCASSLTWGQEGGYTFGSGTRLTVV.

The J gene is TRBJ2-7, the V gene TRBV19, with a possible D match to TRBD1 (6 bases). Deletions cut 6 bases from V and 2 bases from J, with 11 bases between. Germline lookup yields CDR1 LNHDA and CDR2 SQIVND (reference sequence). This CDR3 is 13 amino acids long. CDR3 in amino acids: CASRTGRTYEQYF. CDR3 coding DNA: TGTGCCAGTAGAACAGGGCGAACCTACGAGCAGTACTTC.